These 8 T cell receptor beta chains were sequenced from one sample in a study of technical replicates of blood from a handful of donors. Produced via immunoSEQ multiplex PCR; TCRdb's table is partial and in-frame only. Among 60,000 to 80,000 clones listed, about 91% were seen once. Sequenced: T cells isolated from PBMCs. The receptor source for this set is a human donor in good health.

This chain connects TRBV9 to TRBJ2-2; D ambiguous. V was cut by 0 bases and J by 5 bases, with 2 bases left in between. The CDR3 sequence is 12 residues long. Per germline, CDR1 SGDLS and CDR2 YYNGEE. CDR3 sequence: CASSVATGELFF. The DNA for the CDR3 is TGTGCCAGCAGCGTAGCGACCGGGGAGCTGTTTTTT.

This chain links TRBV9 with TRBJ2-7; 7 bases are a match to TRBD1. J gave up 0 bases and V 0 bases, and 3 bases lay outside the gene matches. This CDR3 contains 15 residues. CDR1 and CDR2 from the germline V gene are SGDLS and YYNGEE. The CDR3 nucleotides read TGTGCCAGCAGCGTAGGGGACAGCAGCTCCTACGAGCAGTACTTC. Protein sequence: CASSVGDSSSYEQYF. Based on the CDR3 plus reference TRBV9 and TRBJ2-7, the full variable domain is DSGVTQTPKHLITATGQRVTLRCSPRSGDLSVYWYQQSLDQGLQFLIQYYNGEERAKGNILERFSAQQFPDLHSELNLSSLELGDSALYFCASSVGDSSSYEQYFGPGTRLTVT.

This chain links TRBV9 with TRBJ2-7; 10 bases agree with TRBD1. The CDR3 sequence is 15 residues long. CDR1 is SGDLS and CDR2 is YYNGEE in the germline V gene. The V and J ends lost 0 bases and 0 bases, in that order; junction bases with no gene match: 0. The DNA for the CDR3 is TGTGCCAGCAGCGTAGGGACAGGGGGCTCCTACGAGCAGTACTTC. Protein: CASSVGTGGSYEQYF.

The CDR3: CASSMAREYEKLFF. CDR3 in DNA: TGTGCCAGTAGTATGGCCCGGGAGTATGAAAAACTGTTTTTT. The V call is TRBV19, the J call TRBJ1-4; D is unresolved. V was trimmed by 3 bases and J by 6 bases, leaving 11 bases between them. From germline, CDR1 is LNHDA and CDR2 SQIVND (reference sequence). The CDR3 runs to 14 residues. Full variable domain (outside the CDR3, taken from reference TRBV19 and TRBJ1-4): DGGITQSPKYLFRKEGQNVTLSCEQNLNHDAMYWYRQDPGQGLRLIYYSQIVNDFQKGDIAEGYSVSREKKESFPLTVTSAQKNPTAFYLCASSMAREYEKLFFGSGTQLSVL.

This clone has just one count. V gene TRBV9 combines with J gene TRBJ2-1, with D possibly TRBD2 on 5 matching bases. CDR1 is SGDLS, CDR2 YYNGEE, per germline. The ends were cut back, 2 bases at V and 3 bases at J, with 9 bases in the middle. The CDR3 consists of 14 residues. The CDR3 DNA sequence: TGTGCCAGCAGCGTTGATAGCGACTACAATGAGCAGTTCTTC. This codes for CASSVDSDYNEQFF.

The genes are TRBV7-3 and TRBJ2-2; 14 nucleotides agree with TRBD2. The CDR3 sequence is 17 residues long. Per germline, CDR1 SGHTA and CDR2 FQGTGA. J lost 7 bases, V lost 4 bases, and 8 bases had no gene match. Written as DNA, the CDR3 is TGTGCCAGCAGCTCTGGGACTAGCGGGAGTGGATACGGGGAGCTGTTTTTT. It is translated as CASSSGTSGSGYGELFF.

V and J are TRBV29-1 and TRBJ2-1, with TRBD2 identical over 15 bases. The germline V gene has CDR1 SQVTM and CDR2 ANQGSEA. CDR3 length: 15 amino acids. J gave up 8 bases and V 4 bases, and 6 bases lay outside the gene matches. The CDR3 spells CSVVWTSGRGYEQFF. Here the CDR3 DNA reads TGCAGCGTTGTCTGGACTAGCGGGAGGGGGTATGAGCAGTTCTTC.

The CDR3 DNA reads TGTGCCAGCAGTTTCGTGGGGGGGAGGTATGGCTACGAGCAGTACTTC. It codes for CASSFVGGRYGYEQYF. This sequence joins TRBV2 and TRBJ2-7; 7 positions agree with TRBD2. The V gene's germline CDR1 is SNHLY and CDR2 FYNNEI. The CDR3 contains 16 residues. Germline trimming cut 5 bases from V and 3 bases from J; bases unmatched to any gene: 13. The whole variable domain, filled in from reference TRBV2 and TRBJ2-7, reads EPEVTQTPSHQVTQMGQEVILRCVPISNHLYFYWYRQILGQKVEFLVSFYNNEISEKSEIFDDQFSVERPDGSNFTLKIRSTKLEDSAMYFCASSFVGGRYGYEQYFGPGTRLTVT.